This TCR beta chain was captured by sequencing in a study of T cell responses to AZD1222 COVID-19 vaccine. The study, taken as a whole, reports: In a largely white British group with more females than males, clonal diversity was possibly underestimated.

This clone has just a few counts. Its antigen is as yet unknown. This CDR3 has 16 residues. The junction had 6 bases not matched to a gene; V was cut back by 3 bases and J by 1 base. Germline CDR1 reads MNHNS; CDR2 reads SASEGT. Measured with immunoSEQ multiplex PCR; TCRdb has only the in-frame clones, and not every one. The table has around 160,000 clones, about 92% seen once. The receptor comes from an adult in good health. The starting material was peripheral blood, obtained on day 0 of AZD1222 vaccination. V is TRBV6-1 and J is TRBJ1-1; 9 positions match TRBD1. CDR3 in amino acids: CASSEFDRGGNTEAFF. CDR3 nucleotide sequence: TGTGCCAGCAGTGAGTTTGACAGGGGGGGGAACACTGAAGCTTTCTTT.